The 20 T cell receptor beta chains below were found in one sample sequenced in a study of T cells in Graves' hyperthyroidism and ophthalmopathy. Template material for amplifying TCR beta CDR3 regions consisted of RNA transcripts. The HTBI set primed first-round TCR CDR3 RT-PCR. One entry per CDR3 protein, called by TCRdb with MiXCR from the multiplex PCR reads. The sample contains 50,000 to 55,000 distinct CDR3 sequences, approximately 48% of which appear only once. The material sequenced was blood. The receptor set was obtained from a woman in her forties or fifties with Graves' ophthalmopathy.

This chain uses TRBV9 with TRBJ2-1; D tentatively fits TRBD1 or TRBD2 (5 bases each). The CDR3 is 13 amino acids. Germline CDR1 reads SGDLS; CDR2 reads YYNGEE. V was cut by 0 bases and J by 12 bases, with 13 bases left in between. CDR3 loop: CASSVGCLRGQFF. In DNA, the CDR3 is TGTGCCAGCAGCGTAGGGTGTCTGAGGGGGCAGTTCTTC.

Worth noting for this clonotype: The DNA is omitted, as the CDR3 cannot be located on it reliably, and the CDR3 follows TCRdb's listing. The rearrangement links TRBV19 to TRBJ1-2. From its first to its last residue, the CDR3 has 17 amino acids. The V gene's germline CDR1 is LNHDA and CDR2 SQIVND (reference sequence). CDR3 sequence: CASSIGSFARGNYGHTF.

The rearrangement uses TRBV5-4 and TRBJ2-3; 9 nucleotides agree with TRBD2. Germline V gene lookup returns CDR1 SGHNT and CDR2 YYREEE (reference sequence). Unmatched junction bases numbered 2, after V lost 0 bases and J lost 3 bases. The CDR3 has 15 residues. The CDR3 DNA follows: TGTGCCAGCAGCTTGGAGGGACTAGCAACAGATACGCAGTATTTT. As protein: CASSLEGLATDTQYF.

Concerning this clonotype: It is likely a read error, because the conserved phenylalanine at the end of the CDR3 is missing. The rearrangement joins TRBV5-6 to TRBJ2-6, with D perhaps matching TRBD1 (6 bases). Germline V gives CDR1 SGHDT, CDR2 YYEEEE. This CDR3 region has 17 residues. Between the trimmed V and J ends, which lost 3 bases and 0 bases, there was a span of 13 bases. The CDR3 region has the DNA TGTGCCAGCAGCTCCTCGACAGGTTCCTCTGGGGCCAACGTCCTGACTTTA. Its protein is CASSSSTGSSGANVLTL.

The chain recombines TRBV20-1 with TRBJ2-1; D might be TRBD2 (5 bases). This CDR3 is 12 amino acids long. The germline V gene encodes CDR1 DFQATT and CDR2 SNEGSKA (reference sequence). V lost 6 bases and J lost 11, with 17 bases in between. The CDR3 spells CSATDESGKQFF. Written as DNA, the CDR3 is TGCAGTGCCACCGACGAAAGCGGCAAGCAGTTCTTC.

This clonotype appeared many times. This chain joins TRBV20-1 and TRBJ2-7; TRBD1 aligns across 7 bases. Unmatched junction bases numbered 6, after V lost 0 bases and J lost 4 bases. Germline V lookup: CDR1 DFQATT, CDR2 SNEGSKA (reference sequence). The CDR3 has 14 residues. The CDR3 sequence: CSARDRRGYYEQYF. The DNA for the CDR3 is TGCAGTGCTAGAGATCGCAGGGGGTATTACGAGCAGTACTTC.

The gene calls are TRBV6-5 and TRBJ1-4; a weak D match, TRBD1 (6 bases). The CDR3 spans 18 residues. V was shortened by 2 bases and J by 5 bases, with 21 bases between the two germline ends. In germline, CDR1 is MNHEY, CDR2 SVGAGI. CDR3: CASSYVSGRGALNEKLFF. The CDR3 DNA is TGTGCCAGCAGTTACGTAAGCGGGAGGGGGGCGCTCAATGAAAAACTGTTTTTT.

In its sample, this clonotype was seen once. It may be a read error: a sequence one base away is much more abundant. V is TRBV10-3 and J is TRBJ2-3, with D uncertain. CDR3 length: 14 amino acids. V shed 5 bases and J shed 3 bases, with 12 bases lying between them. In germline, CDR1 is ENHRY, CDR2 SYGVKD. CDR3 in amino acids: CAISYSATTDTQYF. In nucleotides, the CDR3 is TGTGCCATCAGTTACTCTGCTACTACAGATACGCAGTATTTT.

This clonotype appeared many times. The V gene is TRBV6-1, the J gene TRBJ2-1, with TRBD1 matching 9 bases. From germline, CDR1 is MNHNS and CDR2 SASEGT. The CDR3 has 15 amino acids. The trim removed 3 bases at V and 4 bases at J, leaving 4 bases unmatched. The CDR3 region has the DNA TGTGCCAGCAGTGAGGGGACAGGGACTTACAATGAGCAGTTCTTC. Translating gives CASSEGTGTYNEQFF.

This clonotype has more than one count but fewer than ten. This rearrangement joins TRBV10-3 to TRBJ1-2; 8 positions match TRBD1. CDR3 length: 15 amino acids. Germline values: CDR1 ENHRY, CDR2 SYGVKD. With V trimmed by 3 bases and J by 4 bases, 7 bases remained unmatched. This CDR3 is CAISEKDRAPYGYTF. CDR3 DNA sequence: TGTGCCATCAGTGAAAAGGACAGGGCCCCCTATGGCTACACCTTC.

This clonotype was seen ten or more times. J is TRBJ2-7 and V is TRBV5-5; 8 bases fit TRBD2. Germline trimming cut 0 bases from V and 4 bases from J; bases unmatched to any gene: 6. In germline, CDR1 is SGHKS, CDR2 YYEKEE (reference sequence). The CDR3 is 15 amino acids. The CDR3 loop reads CASSLAGGPGYEQYF. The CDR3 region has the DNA TGTGCCAGCAGCTTGGCGGGAGGGCCGGGATACGAGCAGTACTTC.

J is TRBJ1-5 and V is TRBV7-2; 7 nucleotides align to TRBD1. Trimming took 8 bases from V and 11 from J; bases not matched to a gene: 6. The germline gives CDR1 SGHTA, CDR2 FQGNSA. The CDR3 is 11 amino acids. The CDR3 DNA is TGTGCCAGCGACAGGGAAGAGACCCAGCATTTT. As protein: CASDREETQHF. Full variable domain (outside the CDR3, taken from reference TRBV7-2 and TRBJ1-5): GAGVSQSPSNKVTEKGKDVELRCDPISGHTALYWYRQSLGQGLEFLIYFQGNSAPDKSGLPSDRFSAERTGGSVSTLTIQRTQQEDSAVYLCASDREETQHFGDGTRLSIL.

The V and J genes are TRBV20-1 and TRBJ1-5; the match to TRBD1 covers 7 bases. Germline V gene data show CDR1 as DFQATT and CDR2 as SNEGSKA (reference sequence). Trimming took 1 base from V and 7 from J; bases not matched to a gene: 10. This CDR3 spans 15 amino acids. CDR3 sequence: CSARAFGSRGQPQHF. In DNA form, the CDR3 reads TGCAGTGCTAGAGCGTTCGGTAGCAGGGGGCAGCCCCAGCATTTT.

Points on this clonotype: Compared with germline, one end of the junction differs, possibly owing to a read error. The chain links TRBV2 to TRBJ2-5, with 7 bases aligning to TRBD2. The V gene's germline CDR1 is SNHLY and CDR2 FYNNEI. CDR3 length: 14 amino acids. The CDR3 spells CASSKAGTQETQYF. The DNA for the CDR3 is TGTGCCAGCAGTAAAGCGGGAACACAAGAGACCCAGTACTTC.

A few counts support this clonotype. The CDR3 region has the DNA TGTGCCAGCAGCTCGCCCGATGATATAGCGGGAGGAAGCTCCTACAATGAGCAGTTCTTC. Translating it yields CASSSPDDIAGGSSYNEQFF. The chain links TRBV6-6 to TRBJ2-1; 10 nucleotides align to TRBD2. Germline CDR1 is MNHNY and CDR2 is SVGAGI (reference sequence). J lost 0 bases, V lost 6 bases, and 17 bases had no gene match. The CDR3 is made up of 20 amino acids.

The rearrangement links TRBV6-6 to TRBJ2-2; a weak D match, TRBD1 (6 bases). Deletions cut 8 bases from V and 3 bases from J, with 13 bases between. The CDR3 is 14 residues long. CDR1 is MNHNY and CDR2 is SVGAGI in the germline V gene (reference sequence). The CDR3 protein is CASGQGRDTGELFF. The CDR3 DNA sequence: TGTGCCAGCGGTCAGGGGCGGGACACCGGGGAGCTGTTTTTT.

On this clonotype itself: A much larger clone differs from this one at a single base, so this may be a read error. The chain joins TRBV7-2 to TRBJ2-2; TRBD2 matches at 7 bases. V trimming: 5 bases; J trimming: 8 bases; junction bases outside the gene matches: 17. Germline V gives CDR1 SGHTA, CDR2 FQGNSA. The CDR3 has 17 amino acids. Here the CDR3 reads CASSQNRGGRGVGELFF. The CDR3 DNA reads TGTGCCAGCAGCCAAAACCGGGGTGGGAGGGGAGTAGGGGAGCTGTTTTTT.

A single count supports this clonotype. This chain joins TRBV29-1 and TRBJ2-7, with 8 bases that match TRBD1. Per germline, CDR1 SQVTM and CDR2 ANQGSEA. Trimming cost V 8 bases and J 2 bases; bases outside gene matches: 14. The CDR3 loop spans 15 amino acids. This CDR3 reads CSLAIQGDLTYEQYF. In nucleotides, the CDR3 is TGCAGCTTAGCGATACAGGGGGATTTAACCTACGAGCAGTACTTC.

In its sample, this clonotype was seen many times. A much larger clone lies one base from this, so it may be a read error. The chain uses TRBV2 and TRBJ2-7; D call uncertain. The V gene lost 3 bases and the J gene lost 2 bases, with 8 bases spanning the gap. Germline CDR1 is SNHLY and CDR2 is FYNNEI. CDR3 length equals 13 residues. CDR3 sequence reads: CASSDRVAYEQYF. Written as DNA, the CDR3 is TGTGCCAGCAGTGACCGGGTCGCCTACGAGCAGTACTTC.

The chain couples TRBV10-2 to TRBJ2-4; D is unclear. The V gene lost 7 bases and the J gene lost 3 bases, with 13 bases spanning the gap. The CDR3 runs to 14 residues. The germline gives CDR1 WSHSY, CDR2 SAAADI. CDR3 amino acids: CASTPRFVKNIQYF. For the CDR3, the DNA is TGCGCCAGCACCCCTAGGTTTGTCAAAAACATTCAGTACTTC.